The clone carrying this T cell receptor beta chain was seen at least ten times. What it binds is unknown. This record belongs to a study of blood T cells in healthy people across ages. General study points: Donor CMV status was unknown, possibly confounding expanded clonotype changes.

The CDR3 length is 11 residues. V shed 7 bases and J shed 0 bases, with 4 bases lying between them. The germline CDR1 and CDR2 sequences are MDHEN and SYDVKM. Primers used in a second PCR of roughly 6 to 12 cycles were a sample-barcoded 5' primer and a J-beta primer mix. TCRdb reanalysed the 5' RACE reads using MiXCR and keeps one entry per CDR3 protein. The data contain over 450,000 distinct CDR3 sequences, approximately 25% of them singletons. This sample also belongs to another study, concerning T cells of mothers and their children.

The chain is built from TRBV28 and TRBJ2-7; D remains unclear. This TCR was recovered from a boy aged 10-17 years in good health. What was sequenced was blood. This chain's CDR3 is CASKDSYEQYF. CDR3 bases: TGTGCCAGCAAGGACTCCTACGAGCAGTACTTC.